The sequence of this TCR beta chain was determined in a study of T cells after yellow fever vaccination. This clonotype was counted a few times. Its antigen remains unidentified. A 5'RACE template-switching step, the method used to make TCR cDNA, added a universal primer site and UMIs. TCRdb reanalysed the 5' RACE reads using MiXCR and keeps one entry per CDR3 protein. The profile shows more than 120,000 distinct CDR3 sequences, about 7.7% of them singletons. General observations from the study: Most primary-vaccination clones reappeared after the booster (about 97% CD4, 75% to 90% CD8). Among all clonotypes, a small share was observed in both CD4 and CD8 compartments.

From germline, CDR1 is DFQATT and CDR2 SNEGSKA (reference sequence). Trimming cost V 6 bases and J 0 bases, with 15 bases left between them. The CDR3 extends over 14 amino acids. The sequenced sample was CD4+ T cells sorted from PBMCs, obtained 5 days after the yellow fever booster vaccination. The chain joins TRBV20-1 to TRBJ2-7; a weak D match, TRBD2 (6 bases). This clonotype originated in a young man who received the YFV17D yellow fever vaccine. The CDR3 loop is CSALSGDFSYEQYF. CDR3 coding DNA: TGCAGTGCCCTGTCCGGGGACTTCTCCTACGAGCAGTACTTC.